These 30 T cell receptor beta chains originate from one sample sequenced in a study of response to subunit inactivated influenza vaccine. TCRdb re-called the RT-PCR reads with MiXCR, one entry per CDR3 protein. The table includes roughly 500,000 distinct CDR3 sequences, approximately 16% detected once. Sample: CD4+ T cells sorted from PBMCs, taken about 23 months after vaccination. The source of these receptors is a man between 45 and 75 years old who received an inactivated influenza vaccine.

A few counts support this clonotype. Written as DNA, the CDR3 is TGTGCCAGTAGTCCCGGACTAGCGGGAGGCCCCCGGTTTTCGGATACGCAGTATTTT. Translated: CASSPGLAGGPRFSDTQYF. The chain is built from TRBV19 and TRBJ2-3; 14 bases are a match to TRBD2. Trimming cost V 5 bases and J 6 bases; bases outside gene matches: 16. Germline V lookup: CDR1 LNHDA, CDR2 SQIVND (reference sequence). The CDR3 has 19 amino acids.

The chain couples TRBV12-3 or TRBV12-4 to TRBJ2-2; tentative D call: TRBD1 (5 bases). V lost 10 bases, J lost 0 bases, and 12 bases lay in between. This CDR3 comprises 14 residues. The CDR3: CATRQQPNTGELFF. In DNA, the CDR3 is TGTGCCACACGACAGCAACCGAACACCGGGGAGCTGTTTTTT.

The chain employs TRBV7-9 and TRBJ1-5, with D unclear. Trimming removed 5 bases at V and 6 bases at J, with 14 bases between. Germline loops: CDR1 SEHNR, CDR2 FQNEAQ (reference sequence). The CDR3 runs to 14 residues. The CDR3 DNA sequence: TGTGCCAGCAGCGAAGAGAAGGTTTTTCAGCCCCAGCATTTT. Translating it yields CASSEEKVFQPQHF.

This clonotype was counted only a few times. The rearrangement joins TRBV20-1 to TRBJ2-7; maybe TRBD1 (5 bases). Per the germline V gene, CDR1 is DFQATT and CDR2 is SNEGSKA (reference sequence). V was cut by 1 base and J by 4 bases, with 8 bases left in between. This CDR3 is 12 amino acids long. CDR3 sequence reads: CSARVAGYEQYF. Written as DNA, the CDR3 is TGCAGTGCTAGAGTAGCAGGGTACGAGCAGTACTTC.

There are a few counts of this clonotype. The chain carries TRBV20-1 and TRBJ2-3; TRBD1 agrees at 12 bases. The CDR3 length is 16 residues. The V and J ends lost 1 base and 4 bases, in that order; junction bases with no gene match: 6. Germline CDR1 DFQATT, CDR2 SNEGSKA (reference sequence). The CDR3 here is CSARGVGTGGADTQYF. DNA of the CDR3: TGCAGTGCTAGAGGCGTTGGGACAGGGGGCGCAGATACGCAGTATTTT.

This clonotype was observed many times. The gene calls are TRBV5-1 and TRBJ2-7; D is perhaps TRBD1 or TRBD2 (5 bases each). This CDR3 region has 16 residues. Trimming removed 2 bases from V and 1 base from J, with 16 bases in between. Germline CDR1 reads SGHRS; CDR2 reads YFSETQ. CDR3 amino acids: CASSFNGDGGSYEQYF. CDR3 nucleotides: TGCGCCAGCAGCTTCAACGGGGACGGAGGTTCCTACGAGCAGTACTTC.

This sequence joins TRBV5-5 and TRBJ1-3, with D possibly matching TRBD1 (5 bases). The V gene lost 2 bases and the J gene lost 0 bases, with 9 bases spanning the gap. The CDR3 contains 15 residues. The germline V gene encodes CDR1 SGHKS and CDR2 YYEKEE (reference sequence). The CDR3 DNA reads TGTGCCAGCAGCTTACCAGGGAGCTCTGGAAACACCATATATTTT. Translating gives CASSLPGSSGNTIYF.

This chain uses TRBV4-3 with TRBJ2-3, with unresolved D. The CDR3 is made up of 18 amino acids. V lost 2 bases, J lost 5 bases, and 23 bases lay in between. CDR1 LGHNA and CDR2 YSLEER come from the germline V gene. The CDR3 region is CASSQPPLLKGSRDTQYF. CDR3 in DNA: TGCGCCAGCAGCCAACCTCCTTTGCTGAAGGGTAGTAGAGATACGCAGTATTTT.

The chain carries TRBV6-1 and TRBJ2-5, with D hard to call. The V end lost 3 bases, the J end lost 4 bases, and 15 bases lay between the germline ends. CDR3 size: 15 residues. The germline gives CDR1 MNHNS, CDR2 SASEGT. In nucleotides, the CDR3 is TGTGCCAGCAGTGAGCGACACTCCCCCCTAGAGACCCAGTACTTC. This encodes CASSERHSPLETQYF.

This clonotype was found a few times. This chain joins TRBV29-1 and TRBJ1-2; possibly TRBD1 for D (6 bases). V was cut by 1 base and J by 4 bases, with 13 bases left in between. This CDR3 contains 14 residues. Germline CDR1 reads SQVTM; CDR2 reads ANQGSEA. The DNA for the CDR3 is TGCAGCGTTGAAGTGCTGGGGGCGGGCTATGGCTACACCTTC. Its translation: CSVEVLGAGYGYTF.

The genes are TRBV4-2 and TRBJ2-7, with D possibly matching TRBD1 (5 bases). The CDR3 loop spans 16 amino acids. CDR1 is LGHNA, CDR2 YNFKEQ, per germline. The V and J ends lost 4 bases and 2 bases respectively, with 18 bases between them. The CDR3 protein is CASSPSVGRSTYEQYF. The DNA of the CDR3 is TGTGCCAGCAGCCCCTCCGTGGGGCGATCTACCTACGAGCAGTACTTC.

The V and J genes are TRBV11-2 and TRBJ2-3; D remains ambiguous. V was clipped by 1 base and J by 8 bases, with 13 bases between them. CDR3 length: 14 residues. Germline lookup yields CDR1 SGHAT and CDR2 FQNNGV. The CDR3 bases are TGTGCCAGCAGCTTAGTGGGGTTTAGTGGTACGCAGTATTTT. Its translation is CASSLVGFSGTQYF.

V gene TRBV20-1 combines with J gene TRBJ1-6, with 10 bases aligning to TRBD1. Germline V gene sequence: CDR1 DFQATT, CDR2 SNEGSKA (reference sequence). Trimming removed 6 bases from V and 7 bases from J; junction bases left unmatched: 3. The CDR3 length is 13 residues. The CDR3 region has the DNA TGCAGTGCCAGGACAGGGGGAAATTCACCCCTCCACTTT. Protein sequence: CSARTGGNSPLHF.

In its sample, this clonotype was seen a few times. The chain couples TRBV15 to TRBJ1-1, with unresolved D. Trimming cost V 0 bases and J 0 bases, with 5 bases left between them. CDR1 LNHNV and CDR2 YYDKDF come from the germline V gene (reference sequence). The CDR3 covers 14 residues. The CDR3: CATSRDVVNTEAFF. CDR3 DNA: TGTGCCACCAGCAGAGATGTAGTGAACACTGAAGCTTTCTTT.

This clonotype was detected only a few times. The chain links TRBV12-3 or TRBV12-4 to TRBJ2-7; 7 bases map to TRBD1. V lost 6 bases, J lost 2 bases, and 4 bases stayed unmatched. CDR3 length: 13 residues. CDR3 residues: CASSQTGTYEQYF. The DNA for the CDR3 is TGTGCCAGCAGCCAGACAGGGACCTACGAGCAGTACTTC.

This clonotype was detected only once. V usage is TRBV28 and J usage is TRBJ1-1; unclear D gene. The germline CDR1 and CDR2 sequences are MDHEN and SYDVKM. The CDR3 contains 13 residues. The CDR3 DNA reads as TGTGCGGGGAGTAGTGGTCCGAACACTGAAGCTTTCTTT. It codes for CAGSSGPNTEAFF.

The V gene is TRBV4-1, the J gene TRBJ1-2, with D unclear. V gave up 3 bases and J gave up 4 bases, with 12 bases separating them. Germline-derived CDR1 and CDR2 are MGHRA and YSYEKL. This CDR3 comprises 14 residues. CDR3 amino acids: CASSHYGETYGYTF. The CDR3 nucleotides are TGCGCCAGCAGCCATTACGGGGAGACCTATGGCTACACCTTC.

The V call is TRBV28, the J call TRBJ1-3; D may be TRBD1 (5 bases). CDR3 length: 14 amino acids. CDR1 MDHEN and CDR2 SYDVKM come from the germline V gene. V dropped 7 bases and J dropped 0 bases, with 10 bases sitting between them. CDR3 bases: TGTGCCAGCAAAGGGGCAGACTCTGGAAACACCATATATTTT. Translation gives CASKGADSGNTIYF. The full variable domain, with the rest looked up from reference TRBV28 and TRBJ1-3, is DVKVTQSSRYLVKRTGEKVFLECVQDMDHENMFWYRQDPGLGLRLIYFSYDVKMKEKGDIPEGYSVSREKKERFSLILESASTNQTSMYLCASKGADSGNTIYFGEGSWLTVV.

V gene TRBV5-1 combines with J gene TRBJ2-7, with D hard to call. This CDR3 is 13 amino acids long. In germline, CDR1 is SGHRS, CDR2 YFSETQ. V gave up 0 bases and J gave up 4 bases, with 8 bases separating them. As DNA, the CDR3 is TGCGCCAGCAGCTTGGCCAACGAGTACGAGCAGTACTTC. Residues: CASSLANEYEQYF.

This clonotype has only a few counts. CDR3 sequence: CASSSNRGSEKLFF. In nucleotides, the CDR3 is TGCGCCAGCAGCTCGAACAGGGGTTCTGAAAAACTGTTTTTT. The J gene is TRBJ1-4, the V gene TRBV5-1; 7 positions match TRBD1. V gave up 3 bases and J gave up 7 bases; unmatched junction bases: 6. This CDR3 spans 14 amino acids. CDR1 and CDR2 from the germline V gene are SGHRS and YFSETQ. Full variable domain (missing parts from reference TRBV5-1 and TRBJ1-4): KAGVTQTPRYLIKTRGQQVTLSCSPISGHRSVSWYQQTPGQGLQFLFEYFSETQRNKGNFPGRFSGRQFSNSRSEMNVSTLELGDSALYLCASSSNRGSEKLFFGSGTQLSVL.

The rearrangement joins TRBV7-9 to TRBJ2-7, with unresolved D. Germline CDR1 SEHNR, CDR2 FQNEAQ (reference sequence). The V gene lost 1 base and the J gene lost 2 bases, with 6 bases spanning the gap. The CDR3 totals 13 residues. The CDR3: CASSLDWPYEQYF. The CDR3 DNA reads TGTGCCAGCAGCTTAGATTGGCCCTACGAGCAGTACTTC.

This clonotype was seen a handful of times. As DNA, the CDR3 is TGTGCCAGCAGAGGAATCGGCTACAATGAGCAGTTCTTC. It encodes CASRGIGYNEQFF. The chain couples TRBV6-1 to TRBJ2-1; D gene ambiguous. Germline CDR1 is MNHNS and CDR2 is SASEGT. The CDR3 is 13 amino acids. Trimming left V 6 bases short and J 3 bases short, with 9 bases between.

The V and J genes are TRBV20-1 and TRBJ2-7, with 13 bases fitting TRBD2. CDR1 is DFQATT and CDR2 is SNEGSKA in the germline V gene (reference sequence). V shed 5 bases, J shed 0 bases, and the junction held 7 bases outside the gene matches. CDR3 length: 16 amino acids. The CDR3 here is CSADRLAGGNSYEQYF. In nucleotides, the CDR3 is TGCAGTGCTGACCGACTAGCGGGAGGCAACTCCTACGAGCAGTACTTC.

This clonotype appeared a few times. The CDR3, as DNA: TGTGCCATCAGTGAGTCAGCGACTGAGACCCAGTACTTC. It is translated as CAISESATETQYF. This chain joins TRBV10-3 and TRBJ2-5; no definite D call. CDR1 is ENHRY and CDR2 is SYGVKD in the germline V gene. V lost 0 bases, J lost 5 bases, and 7 bases lay in between. This CDR3 comprises 13 residues.

This clonotype was counted at least ten times. The chain recombines TRBV11-2 with TRBJ2-3; 11 positions agree with TRBD2. CDR1 is SGHAT, CDR2 FQNNGV, per germline. V was clipped by 3 bases and J by 7 bases; unmatched bases: 6. The CDR3 contains 15 residues. This CDR3 is CASSFSSGRTNTQYF. The DNA for the CDR3 is TGTGCCAGCAGCTTCTCTAGCGGGAGGACGAATACGCAGTATTTT. The entire variable domain, with the rest obtained from reference TRBV11-2 and TRBJ2-3, is as follows: EAGVAQSPRYKIIEKRQSVAFWCNPISGHATLYWYQQILGQGPKLLIQFQNNGVVDDSQLPKDRFSAERLKGVDSTLKIQPAKLEDSAVYLCASSFSSGRTNTQYFGPGTRLTVL.

The rearrangement links TRBV20-1 to TRBJ2-5, with a weak D call TRBD2 (6 bases). There are 15 residues in the CDR3. CDR1 is DFQATT, CDR2 SNEGSKA, per germline (reference sequence). Trimming removed 5 bases from V and 4 bases from J, with 20 bases in between. The CDR3 DNA is TGCAGTGCTCCGGGGGTCGGGGTTCGCGGAGAGACCCAGTACTTC. It encodes CSAPGVGVRGETQYF.

This clonotype was counted a few times. J is TRBJ2-5 and V is TRBV3-1; D not certain. Trimming left V 4 bases short and J 5 bases short, with 17 bases between. The germline CDR1 and CDR2 sequences are LGHDT and YNNKEL (reference sequence). The CDR3 has 15 amino acids. In nucleotides, the CDR3 is TGTGCCAGCAGCCCATGGCTACGGAAGGAGGAGACCCAGTACTTC. As protein: CASSPWLRKEETQYF.

This chain joins TRBV9 and TRBJ2-2, with TRBD2 as a possible D gene (5 bases). Trimming took off 0 bases at V and 2 bases at J, with 8 bases between the two ends. From germline, CDR1 is SGDLS and CDR2 YYNGEE. The CDR3 totals 15 residues. CDR3 nucleotides: TGTGCCAGCAGCGTAGGAAGCGGAAACACCGGGGAGCTGTTTTTT. This translates into CASSVGSGNTGELFF. Full variable domain (missing parts from reference TRBV9 and TRBJ2-2): DSGVTQTPKHLITATGQRVTLRCSPRSGDLSVYWYQQSLDQGLQFLIQYYNGEERAKGNILERFSAQQFPDLHSELNLSSLELGDSALYFCASSVGSGNTGELFFGEGSRLTVL.

The rearrangement uses TRBV28 and TRBJ2-7; either TRBD1 or TRBD2 may fit D (5 bases each). Germline V lookup: CDR1 MDHEN, CDR2 SYDVKM. Trimming removed 4 bases at V and 2 bases at J, with 33 bases between. The CDR3 runs to 21 residues. Here the CDR3 DNA reads TGTGCCAGCAGTTCTTGGGGGTCGGGCCTCCTAGTCAAACCGGGGCCCTACGAGCAGTACTTC. This sequence encodes CASSSWGSGLLVKPGPYEQYF.

The CDR3 protein is CASSLFRRTSGRTSYNEQFF. CDR3 coding DNA: TGTGCCAGCAGTTTATTTAGGCGGACTAGCGGGAGGACCTCCTACAATGAGCAGTTCTTC. The chain combines TRBV28 with TRBJ2-1; 14 bases map to TRBD2. The CDR3 contains 20 residues. Germline assignment: CDR1 MDHEN and CDR2 SYDVKM. The trim removed 1 base at V and 0 bases at J, leaving 8 bases unmatched.